This TCR beta chain was documented in a study of T cells in Graves' hyperthyroidism and ophthalmopathy (dated 2019 in TCRdb). With respect to the entire study: Peripheral blood samples were taken at the time of initial diagnosis, prior to any treatment. The 100 discovery patients were divided at random into training and test sets in a 7:3 ratio. The paper describes TCR Vbeta CDR3 sequencing of fewer than 150 peripheral blood samples, made up of approximately 40 ophthalmopathy patients, roughly 80 hyperthyroidism patients and some 17 progressor patients. TCR V-J signatures able to tell the groups apart were searched for in a discovery cohort of some 97 patients, of whom 43 had Graves' ophthalmopathy and around 58 had stable Graves' hyperthyroidism. The study also compared thyroid tissue and blood T-cell repertoires from a handful of Graves' hyperthyroidism patients. An independent validation cohort of fewer than 20 hyperthyroidism patients and about 15 patients who later progressed to ophthalmopathy tested prospective prediction of ophthalmopathy. Once sampling was done, hyperthyroidism patients were given methimazole at a starting dose of 30 mg daily, whereas ophthalmopathy patients were given high-dose intravenous methylprednisolone. The full study reports these points: In validation, progression to ophthalmopathy was predicted by the model with 70.59% sensitivity and just over 72% specificity, a median of about 6 months before onset. A model built on a 13 V-J signature distinguished ophthalmopathy from stable hyperthyroidism, reaching about 89% sensitivity and under 84% specificity in cross-validation and 80%/75% in testing. No statistical method was used to set the sample size in advance, and investigators knew the group allocation. Most expanded thyroid clonotypes (frequency above 0.001) were also found in blood, which suggests that blood repertoires may mirror thyroid immune responses.

CDR1 and CDR2 were assigned from the germline V gene (reference sequence) as GTSNPN and SVGIG. CDR3 length: 14 amino acids, cysteine to phenylalanine. Solely the CDR3 DNA is kept, with 42 bases framed from the first base. The V end loses 3 bases and the J end loses 2 bases, and a stretch of 14 bases separates them. Only a few counts were recorded for this clonotype. What antigen it recognizes has not been identified. Nothing much larger sits one base from this clone, and base qualities are not available. Amplification of TCR beta CDR3 regions was carried out from RNA transcripts. The first round of RT-PCR for the TCR CDR3 was performed with the HTBI primer set and the Qiagen OneStep RT-PCR kit. Libraries were constructed in a second round of multiplex PCR, after which size selection and purification were carried out. The libraries were sequenced on an Illumina HiSeq2000 using paired-end 100 bp reads. On the study's bioinformatics: SOAPnuke was used to process the raw data, with reads discarded if the reads contained adapters or uncalled bases, had a mean Phred below 15, or lacked an exact constant-primer or identifier match. COPE v1.2.5 was used to merge high-quality paired reads, and clonotypes were defined as unique nucleotide sequences. MiTCR v1.1 was used to align the clonotypes against IMGT TRBV, TRBD and TRBJ reference segments. Only V-J combinations with frequency above 0.0001, covering 99% to 99.2% of repertoires, were analysed. A TCS score was defined as the ratio between F50 (clonal expansion) and ExV (chaos), using BLOSUM62-based TCRdist between CDR3 peptides within each V-J. Welch's t-statistics and random forest reduced roughly 540 V-J features to 10 to 15, which were used in a naive Bayes classifier (R e1071). The public reads were quality trimmed at Q25 with fastp and then assembled into clones with MiXCR by TCRdb, keeping productive beta chains. Entries are consolidated by CDR3 protein sequence, retaining the most common genes and DNA. The V and J calls come from TCRdb's annotation, not from the publication. The sample data list 300,000 to 450,000 distinct CDR3 sequences, and about 14% of these were observed just once. The leading ten clones occupy about 10% of the sample.

Graves' hyperthyroidism was defined as stable when no progression to ophthalmopathy occurred over 18 months of follow-up. Hyperthyroidism patients were aged 18 to 65 years and newly diagnosed, with disease duration of less than 2 months. Patients with uncontrolled infections, other autoimmune diseases, pregnancy or lactation were excluded. Diagnoses relied on clinical symptoms, serum thyroxine and TRAb, thyroid ultrasound and orbital computed tomography. Ficoll-Paque density gradient centrifugation was used to isolate PBMCs from around 10 ml of fresh peripheral blood. Total RNA was extracted with Trizol reagent, and quality was checked on an Agilent 2100 Bioanalyzer.

This TCR came from a woman aged 55-69 years with Graves' hyperthyroidism. The specimen sequenced was blood. The sequence joins TRBV30 to TRBJ2-7; the D gene is not confidently resolved. The sequence in DNA is TGTGCCTGGAGAGATTTGGCACAAGCCTACGAGCAGTACTTC. Its protein product is CAWRDLAQAYEQYF.